This TCR beta chain originates from a study of T cell responses to AZD1222 COVID-19 vaccine. Study overall: Second doses were pooled across both intervals (about 4 or about 12 weeks). Study results and limitations: Baseline antibody screening turned up just a handful of seropositive AZD1222 recipients. Along spike, vaccine-associated CD4 TCRs were found throughout, with dominance at 160-218 and 743-854.

Profiling relied on immunoSEQ multiplex PCR, and the TCRdb table lists in-frame clones only, not all of them. The profile covers about 100,000 clones, with about 87% appearing a single time and around a sixth taken by the ten largest. J gave up 1 base and V 4 bases, and 4 bases lay outside the gene matches. The CDR3 length is 14 residues. Per the germline V gene, CDR1 is SGHRS and CDR2 is YFSETQ. Details on this clone: The antigen is not known.

The TCR was taken from an adult in good health. The sequenced sample was peripheral blood, obtained on day 0 of AZD1222 vaccination. This chain uses TRBV5-1 with TRBJ2-5; 7 bases match TRBD2. The CDR3 reads CASSLPSGQETQYF. The CDR3 bases are TGCGCCAGCAGCCTTCCTAGCGGCCAAGAGACCCAGTACTTC.